This T cell receptor (beta chain) was retrieved from a study of tumor and adjacent non-tumor tissue in lung cancer. Three rounds of nested PCR, following a modified ARM-PCR protocol, produced the TCRbeta library. MiXCR, run by TCRdb on the multiplex PCR reads, gives a single entry per CDR3 protein. The table includes roughly 120,000 distinct CDR3 sequences, 62% detected once. The CDR3 has 12 residues. Trimming stripped 5 bases from V and 6 bases from J, with 7 bases between. The germline gives CDR1 SGHVS, CDR2 FQNEAQ. The template was RNA from unsorted bulk tissue. More than 3 cm separated this lung sample from the edge of the tumor. Concerning this clonotype: Possible read error: a much larger clone is one base away.

This TCR derives from a man between 60 and 70 years old with non-small cell lung cancer. The material sequenced was distant non-tumor lung tissue. The chain combines TRBV7-8 with TRBJ2-2; D gene uncertain. The CDR3 spells CASSLSAGELFF. In DNA form, the CDR3 reads TGTGCCAGCAGCCTTTCCGCCGGGGAGCTGTTTTTT.